The clone carrying this T cell receptor beta chain was observed at least ten times. Its target is unknown. Sorted naive CD8 T cells were those defined as CD8+CD4-CCR7+CD45RA+. This sample is drawn from a study of molecular identifiers for immune sequencing clone quantification. The study, taken as a whole, reports: Investigators reportedly could detect spiked Jurkat TCR RNA from one cell among 1.1 million or so naive cells. Clones carrying above 20 RNA copies accounted for over 97% of effector molecules, under 1% in naive cells.

This CDR3 spans 15 amino acids. V dropped 4 bases and J dropped 4 bases, with 14 bases sitting between them. CDR1 and CDR2 from the germline V gene are LGHNA and YSLEER. MiXCR was run by TCRdb on the PCR reads, yielding one entry per CDR3 protein. The data show roughly 630,000 distinct CDR3 sequences, about 25% seen once. The chain recombines TRBV4-3 with TRBJ1-3; possibly TRBD1 for D (6 bases). The sample was naive CD8+ T cells from blood, with Jurkat cell RNA spiked in. Subset of the sample: FACS-sorted CD8+CD4-CCR7+CD45RA+ naive T cells. The receptor was derived from a human donor in good health. Some libraries in this study had Jurkat cell RNA spiked in. The chain's CDR3 is CASSPSGGPGNTIYF. The CDR3 nucleotides are TGCGCCAGCAGCCCGTCCGGGGGGCCGGGAAACACCATATATTTT.